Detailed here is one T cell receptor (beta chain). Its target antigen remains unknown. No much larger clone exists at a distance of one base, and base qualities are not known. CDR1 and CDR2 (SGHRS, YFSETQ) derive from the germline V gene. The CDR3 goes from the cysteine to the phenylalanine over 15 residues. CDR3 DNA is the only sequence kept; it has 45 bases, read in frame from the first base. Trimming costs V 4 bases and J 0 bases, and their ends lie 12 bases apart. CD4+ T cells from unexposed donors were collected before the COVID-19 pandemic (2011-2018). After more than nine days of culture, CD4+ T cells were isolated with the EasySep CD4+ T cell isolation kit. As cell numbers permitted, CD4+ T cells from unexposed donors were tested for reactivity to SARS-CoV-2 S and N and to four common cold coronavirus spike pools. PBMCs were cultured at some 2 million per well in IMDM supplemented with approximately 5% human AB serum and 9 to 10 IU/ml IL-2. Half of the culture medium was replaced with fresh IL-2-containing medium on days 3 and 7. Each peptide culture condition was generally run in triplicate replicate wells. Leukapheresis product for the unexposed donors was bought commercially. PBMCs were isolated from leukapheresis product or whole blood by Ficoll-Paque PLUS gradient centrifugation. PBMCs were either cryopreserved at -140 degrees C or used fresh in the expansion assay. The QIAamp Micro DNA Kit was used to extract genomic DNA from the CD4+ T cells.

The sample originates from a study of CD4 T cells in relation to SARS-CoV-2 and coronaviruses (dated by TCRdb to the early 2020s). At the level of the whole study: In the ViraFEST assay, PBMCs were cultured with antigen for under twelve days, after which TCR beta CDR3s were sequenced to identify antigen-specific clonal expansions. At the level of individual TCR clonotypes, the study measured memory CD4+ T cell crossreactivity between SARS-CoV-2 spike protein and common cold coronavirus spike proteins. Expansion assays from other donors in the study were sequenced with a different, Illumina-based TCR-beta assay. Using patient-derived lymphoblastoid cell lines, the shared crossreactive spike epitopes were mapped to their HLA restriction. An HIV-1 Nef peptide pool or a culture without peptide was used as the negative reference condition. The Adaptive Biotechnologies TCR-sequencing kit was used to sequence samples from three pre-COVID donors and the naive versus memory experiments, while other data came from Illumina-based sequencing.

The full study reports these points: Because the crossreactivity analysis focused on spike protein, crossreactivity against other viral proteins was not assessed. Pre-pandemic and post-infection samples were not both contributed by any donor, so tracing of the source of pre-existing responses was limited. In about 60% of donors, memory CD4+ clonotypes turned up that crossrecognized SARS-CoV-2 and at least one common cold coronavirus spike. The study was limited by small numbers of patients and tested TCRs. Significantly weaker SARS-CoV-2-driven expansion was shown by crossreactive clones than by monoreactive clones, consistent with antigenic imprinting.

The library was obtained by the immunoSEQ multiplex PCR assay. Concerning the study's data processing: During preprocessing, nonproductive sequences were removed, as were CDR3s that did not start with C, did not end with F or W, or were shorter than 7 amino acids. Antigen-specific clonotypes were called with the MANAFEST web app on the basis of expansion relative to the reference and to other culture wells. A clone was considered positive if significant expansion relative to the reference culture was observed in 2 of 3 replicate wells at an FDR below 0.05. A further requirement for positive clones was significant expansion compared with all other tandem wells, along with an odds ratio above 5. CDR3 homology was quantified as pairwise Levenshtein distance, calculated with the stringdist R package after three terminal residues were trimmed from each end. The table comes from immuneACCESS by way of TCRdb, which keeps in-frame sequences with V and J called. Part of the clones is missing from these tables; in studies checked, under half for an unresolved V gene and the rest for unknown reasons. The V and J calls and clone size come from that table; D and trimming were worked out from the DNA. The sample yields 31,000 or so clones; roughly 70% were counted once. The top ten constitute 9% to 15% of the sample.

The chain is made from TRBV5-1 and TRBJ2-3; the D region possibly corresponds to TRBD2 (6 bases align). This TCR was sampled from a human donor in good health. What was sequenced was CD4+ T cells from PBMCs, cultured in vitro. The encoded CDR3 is CASSPGLISTDTQYF. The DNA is TGCGCCAGCAGCCCCGGACTAATTAGCACAGATACGCAGTATTTT. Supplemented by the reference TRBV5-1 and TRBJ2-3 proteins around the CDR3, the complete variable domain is KAGVTQTPRYLIKTRGQQVTLSCSPISGHRSVSWYQQTPGQGLQFLFEYFSETQRNKGNFPGRFSGRQFSNSRSEMNVSTLELGDSALYLCASSPGLISTDTQYFGPGTRLTVL.